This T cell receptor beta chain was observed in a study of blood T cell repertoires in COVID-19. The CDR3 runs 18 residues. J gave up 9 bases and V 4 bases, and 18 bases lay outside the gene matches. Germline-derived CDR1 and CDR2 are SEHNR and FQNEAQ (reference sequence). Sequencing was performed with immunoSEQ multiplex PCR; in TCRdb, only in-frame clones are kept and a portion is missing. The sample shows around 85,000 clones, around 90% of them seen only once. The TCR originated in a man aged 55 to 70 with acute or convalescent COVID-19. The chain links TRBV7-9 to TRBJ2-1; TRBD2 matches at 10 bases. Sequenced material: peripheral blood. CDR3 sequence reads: CASSSSSGIAGGHAEQFF. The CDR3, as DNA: TGTGCCAGCAGCTCCTCCTCGGGGATAGCGGGGGGCCACGCTGAGCAGTTCTTC.